This TCR beta chain was retrieved from a study of T cells after yellow fever vaccination. Study information: Fractions low in cell number were prepared with SMART-Seq v4 Ultra Low Input. Study-wide results and caveats: Clones that expanded after primary vaccination mostly reappeared after the booster (just over 95% CD4, roughly 87% CD8).

The CDR3 length is 14 residues. Trimming shortened V by 7 bases and J by 0 bases, and 8 bases separated the two germline ends. Germline CDR1 is SGHRS and CDR2 is YFSETQ. For TCR, cDNA came from 5'RACE template switching, which added a universal primer site and UMIs. From the 5' RACE reads, TCRdb called clonotypes with MiXCR, one entry per CDR3 protein. Among 300,000 or so distinct CDR3 sequences listed, less than 9.5% were seen once. As for this clonotype: Its antigen is not identified.

Source: PBMCs, taken roughly 47 days after the first yellow fever vaccination. The gene calls are TRBV5-1 and TRBJ2-6; D is ambiguous. This receptor was obtained from a man aged 18 to 29 who received the YFV17D yellow fever vaccine. The CDR3, as DNA: TGCGCCAGCCGCCAGACCTCTGGGGCCAACGTCCTGACTTTC. Amino acid sequence: CASRQTSGANVLTF.